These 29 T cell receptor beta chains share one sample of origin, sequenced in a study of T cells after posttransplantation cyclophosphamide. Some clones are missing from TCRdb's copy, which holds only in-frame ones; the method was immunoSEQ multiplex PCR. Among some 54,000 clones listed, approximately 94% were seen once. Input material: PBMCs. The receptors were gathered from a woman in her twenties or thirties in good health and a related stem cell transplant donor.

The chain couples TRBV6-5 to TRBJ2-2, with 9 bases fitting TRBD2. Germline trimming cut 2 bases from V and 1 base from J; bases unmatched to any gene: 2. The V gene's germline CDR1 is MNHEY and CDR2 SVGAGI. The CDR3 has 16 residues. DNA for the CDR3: TGTGCCAGCAGTTACCTTAGCGGGGGGAACACCGGGGAGCTGTTTTTT. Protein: CASSYLSGGNTGELFF.

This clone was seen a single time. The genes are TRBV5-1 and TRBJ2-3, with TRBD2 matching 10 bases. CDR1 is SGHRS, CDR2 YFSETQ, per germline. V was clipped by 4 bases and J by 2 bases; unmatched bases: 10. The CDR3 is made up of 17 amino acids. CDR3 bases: TGCGCCAGCAGCGAGGGAAATAGCGGGGGGCCCACAGATACGCAGTATTTT. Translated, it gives CASSEGNSGGPTDTQYF.

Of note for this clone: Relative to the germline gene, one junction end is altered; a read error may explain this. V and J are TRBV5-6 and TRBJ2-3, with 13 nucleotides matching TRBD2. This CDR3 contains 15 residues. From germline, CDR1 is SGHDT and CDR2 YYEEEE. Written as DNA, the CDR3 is TGTGCCAGCAGCCGACTAGCGGGGGGACAAGATCCGCAGTATTTT. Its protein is CASSRLAGGQDPQYF.

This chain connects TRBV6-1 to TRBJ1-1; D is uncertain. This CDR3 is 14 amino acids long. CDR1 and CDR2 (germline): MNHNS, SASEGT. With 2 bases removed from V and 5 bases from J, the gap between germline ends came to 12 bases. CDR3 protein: CASSEQPAVTEAFF. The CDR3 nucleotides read TGTGCCAGCAGTGAACAGCCCGCGGTTACTGAAGCTTTCTTT.

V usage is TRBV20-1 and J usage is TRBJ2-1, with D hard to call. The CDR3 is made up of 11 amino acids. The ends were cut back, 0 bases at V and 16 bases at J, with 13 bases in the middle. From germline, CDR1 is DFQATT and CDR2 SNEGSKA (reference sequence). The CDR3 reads CSARDRIGYFF. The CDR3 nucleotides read TGCAGTGCTAGAGACAGAATTGGTTATTTCTTC.

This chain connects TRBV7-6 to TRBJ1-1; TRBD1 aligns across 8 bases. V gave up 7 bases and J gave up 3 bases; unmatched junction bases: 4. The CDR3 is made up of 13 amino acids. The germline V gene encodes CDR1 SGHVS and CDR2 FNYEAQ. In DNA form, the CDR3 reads TGTGCCAGCACAACAGGGGGGGACACTGAAGCTTTCTTT. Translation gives CASTTGGDTEAFF.

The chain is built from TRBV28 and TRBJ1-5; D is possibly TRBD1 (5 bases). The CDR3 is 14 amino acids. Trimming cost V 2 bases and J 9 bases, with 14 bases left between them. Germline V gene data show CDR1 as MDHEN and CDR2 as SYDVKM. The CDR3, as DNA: TGTGCCAGCAGTTTAGTGGGGCAGTTAAGGCCCCAGCATTTT. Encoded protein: CASSLVGQLRPQHF.

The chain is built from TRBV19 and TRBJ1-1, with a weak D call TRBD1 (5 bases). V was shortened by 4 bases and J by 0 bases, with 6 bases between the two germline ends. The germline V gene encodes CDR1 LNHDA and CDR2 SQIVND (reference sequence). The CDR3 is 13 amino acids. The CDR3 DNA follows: TGTGCCAGTAGTAGCAGGGTGAACACTGAAGCTTTCTTT. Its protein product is CASSSRVNTEAFF.

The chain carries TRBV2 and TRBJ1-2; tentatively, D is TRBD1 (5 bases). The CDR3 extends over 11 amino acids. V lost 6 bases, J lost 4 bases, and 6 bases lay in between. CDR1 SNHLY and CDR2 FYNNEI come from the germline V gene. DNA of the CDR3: TGTGCCAGCAGGCAGGGCTATGGCTACACCTTC. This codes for CASRQGYGYTF. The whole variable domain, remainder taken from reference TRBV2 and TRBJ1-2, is EPEVTQTPSHQVTQMGQEVILRCVPISNHLYFYWYRQILGQKVEFLVSFYNNEISEKSEIFDDQFSVERPDGSNFTLKIRSTKLEDSAMYFCASRQGYGYTFGSGTRLTVV.

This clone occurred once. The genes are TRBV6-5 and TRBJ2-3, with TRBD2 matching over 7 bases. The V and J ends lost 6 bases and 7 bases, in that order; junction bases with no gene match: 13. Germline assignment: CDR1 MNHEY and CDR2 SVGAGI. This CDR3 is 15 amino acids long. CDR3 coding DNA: TGTGCCAGCAGCCCTGAGGGTGGGGGGGGTTATACGCAGTATTTT. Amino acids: CASSPEGGGGYTQYF.

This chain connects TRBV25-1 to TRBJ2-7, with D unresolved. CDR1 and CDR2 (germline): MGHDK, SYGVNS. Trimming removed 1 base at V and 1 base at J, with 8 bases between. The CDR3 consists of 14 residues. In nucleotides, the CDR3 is TGTGCCAGCAGTGAATTGGGCAGTTCCTACGAGCAGTACTTC. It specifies CASSELGSSYEQYF.

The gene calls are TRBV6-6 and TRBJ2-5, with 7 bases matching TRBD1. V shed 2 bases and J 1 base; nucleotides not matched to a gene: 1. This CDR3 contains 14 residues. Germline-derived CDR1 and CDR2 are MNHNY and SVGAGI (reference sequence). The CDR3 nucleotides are TGTGCCAGCAGTTACGGGGACAGCCAAGAGACCCAGTACTTC. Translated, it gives CASSYGDSQETQYF.

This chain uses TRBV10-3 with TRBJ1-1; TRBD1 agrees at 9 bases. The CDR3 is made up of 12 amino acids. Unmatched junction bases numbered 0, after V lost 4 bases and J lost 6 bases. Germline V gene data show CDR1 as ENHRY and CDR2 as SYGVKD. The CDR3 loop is CAISGTGAEAFF. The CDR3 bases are TGTGCCATCAGTGGGACAGGGGCTGAAGCTTTCTTT.

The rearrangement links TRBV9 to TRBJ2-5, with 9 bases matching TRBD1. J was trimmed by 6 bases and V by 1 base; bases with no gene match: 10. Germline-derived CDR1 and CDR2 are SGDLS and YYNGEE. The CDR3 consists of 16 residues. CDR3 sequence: CASSVFPTGGIQTQYF. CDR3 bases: TGTGCCAGCAGCGTATTTCCGACAGGGGGTATACAGACCCAGTACTTC.

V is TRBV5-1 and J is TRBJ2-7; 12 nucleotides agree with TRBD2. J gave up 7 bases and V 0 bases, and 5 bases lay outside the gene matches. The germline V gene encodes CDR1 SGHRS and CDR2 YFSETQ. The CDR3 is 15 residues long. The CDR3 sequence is CASSLALAGGREQYF. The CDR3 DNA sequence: TGCGCCAGCAGCTTGGCCCTAGCGGGGGGGCGGGAGCAGTACTTC. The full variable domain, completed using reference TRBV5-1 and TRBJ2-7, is KAGVTQTPRYLIKTRGQQVTLSCSPISGHRSVSWYQQTPGQGLQFLFEYFSETQRNKGNFPGRFSGRQFSNSRSEMNVSTLELGDSALYLCASSLALAGGREQYFGPGTRLTVT.

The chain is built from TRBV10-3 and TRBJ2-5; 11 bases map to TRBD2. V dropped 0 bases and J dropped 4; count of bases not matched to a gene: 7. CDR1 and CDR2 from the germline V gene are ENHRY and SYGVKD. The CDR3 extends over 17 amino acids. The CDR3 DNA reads TGTGCCATCAGTGAGTCGGAGGCTAGCGGGGGGCGAGAGACCCAGTACTTC. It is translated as CAISESEASGGRETQYF.

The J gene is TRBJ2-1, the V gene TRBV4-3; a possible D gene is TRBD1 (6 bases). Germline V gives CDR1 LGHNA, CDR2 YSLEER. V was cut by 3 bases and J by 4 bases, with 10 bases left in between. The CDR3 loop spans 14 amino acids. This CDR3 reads CASSQGQGYNEQFF. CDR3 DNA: TGCGCCAGCAGCCAGGGGCAGGGGTACAATGAGCAGTTCTTC.

CDR3 sequence (DNA): TGTGCCAGCAGCTTAGATACAGGAGTCAGGGAGACCCAGTACTTC. Encoded protein: CASSLDTGVRETQYF. The gene calls are TRBV7-2 and TRBJ2-5, with D perhaps matching TRBD1 (5 bases). The CDR3 loop spans 15 amino acids. CDR1 is SGHTA and CDR2 is FQGNSA in the germline V gene. The germline V and J ends were trimmed by 1 base and 5 bases, with 14 bases remaining between them.

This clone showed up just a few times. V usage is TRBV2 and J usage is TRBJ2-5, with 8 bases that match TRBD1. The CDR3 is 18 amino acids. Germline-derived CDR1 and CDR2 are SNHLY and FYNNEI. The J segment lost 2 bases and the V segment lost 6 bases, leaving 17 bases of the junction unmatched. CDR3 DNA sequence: TGTGCCAGCAGCAAAGGTGGGACAGGTGCTGTGGGACAAGAGACCCAGTACTTC. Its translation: CASSKGGTGAVGQETQYF.

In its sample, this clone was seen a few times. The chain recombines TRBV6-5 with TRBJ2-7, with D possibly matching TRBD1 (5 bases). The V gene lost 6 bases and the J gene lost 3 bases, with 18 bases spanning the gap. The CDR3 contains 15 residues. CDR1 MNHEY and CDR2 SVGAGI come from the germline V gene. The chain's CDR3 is CASRVRTGPGYEQYF. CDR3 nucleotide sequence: TGTGCCAGCAGGGTCCGAACAGGACCGGGCTACGAGCAGTACTTC.

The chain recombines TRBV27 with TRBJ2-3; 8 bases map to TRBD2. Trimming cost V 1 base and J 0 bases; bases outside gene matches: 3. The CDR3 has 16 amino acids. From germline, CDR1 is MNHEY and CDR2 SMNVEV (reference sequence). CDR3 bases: TGTGCCAGCAGTTTATGGCGGGGGGTTAGCACAGATACGCAGTATTTT. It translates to CASSLWRGVSTDTQYF.

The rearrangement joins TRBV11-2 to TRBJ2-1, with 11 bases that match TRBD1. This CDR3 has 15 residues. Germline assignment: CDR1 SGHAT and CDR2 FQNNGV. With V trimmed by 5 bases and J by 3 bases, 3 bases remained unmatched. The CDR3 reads CASSTGQGDYNEQFF. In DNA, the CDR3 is TGTGCCAGCAGCACGGGACAGGGGGACTACAATGAGCAGTTCTTC. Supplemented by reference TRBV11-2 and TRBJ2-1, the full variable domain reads EAGVAQSPRYKIIEKRQSVAFWCNPISGHATLYWYQQILGQGPKLLIQFQNNGVVDDSQLPKDRFSAERLKGVDSTLKIQPAKLEDSAVYLCASSTGQGDYNEQFFGPGTRLTVL.

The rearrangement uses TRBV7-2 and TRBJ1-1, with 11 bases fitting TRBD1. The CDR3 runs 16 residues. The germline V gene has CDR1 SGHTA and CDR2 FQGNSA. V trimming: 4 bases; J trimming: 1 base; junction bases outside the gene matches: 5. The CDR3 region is CASSWGQGVGNTEAFF. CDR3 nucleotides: TGTGCCAGCAGCTGGGGACAGGGGGTAGGGAACACTGAAGCTTTCTTT.

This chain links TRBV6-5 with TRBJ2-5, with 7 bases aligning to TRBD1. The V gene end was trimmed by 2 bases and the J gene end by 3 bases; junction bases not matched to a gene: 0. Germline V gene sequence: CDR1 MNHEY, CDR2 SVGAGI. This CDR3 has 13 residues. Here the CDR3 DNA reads TGTGCCAGCAGTTACGACAGGGAAGAGACCCAGTACTTC. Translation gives CASSYDREETQYF.

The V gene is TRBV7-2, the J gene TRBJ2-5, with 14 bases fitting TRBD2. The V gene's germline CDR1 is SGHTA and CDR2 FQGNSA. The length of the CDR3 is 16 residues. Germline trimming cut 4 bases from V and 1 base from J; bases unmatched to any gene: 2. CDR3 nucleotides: TGTGCCAGCAGCTCGGGACTAGCGGGGGCCCAAGAGACCCAGTACTTC. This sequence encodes CASSSGLAGAQETQYF. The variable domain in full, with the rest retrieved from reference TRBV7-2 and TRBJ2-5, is GAGVSQSPSNKVTEKGKDVELRCDPISGHTALYWYRQSLGQGLEFLIYFQGNSAPDKSGLPSDRFSAERTGGSVSTLTIQRTQQEDSAVYLCASSSGLAGAQETQYFGPGTRLLVL.

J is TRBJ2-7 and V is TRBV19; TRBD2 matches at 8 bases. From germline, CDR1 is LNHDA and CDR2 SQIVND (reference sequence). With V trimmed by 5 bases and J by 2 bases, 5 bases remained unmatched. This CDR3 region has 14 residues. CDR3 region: CASSQQRGPYEQYF. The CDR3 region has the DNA TGTGCCAGTAGTCAACAGCGGGGGCCCTACGAGCAGTACTTC.

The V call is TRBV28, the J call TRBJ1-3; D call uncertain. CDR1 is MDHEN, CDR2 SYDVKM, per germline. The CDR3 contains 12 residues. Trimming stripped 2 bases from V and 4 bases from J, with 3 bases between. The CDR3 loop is CASSLLGNTIYF. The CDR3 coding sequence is TGTGCCAGCAGTTTACTCGGAAACACCATATATTTT.

The CDR3 DNA sequence: TGTGCCAGCGGAGACAGGGGGAACACTGAAGCTTTCTTT. Amino acid sequence: CASGDRGNTEAFF. This chain links TRBV7-6 with TRBJ1-1, with 8 bases that match TRBD1. The length of the CDR3 is 13 residues. From germline, CDR1 is SGHVS and CDR2 FNYEAQ. V dropped 8 bases and J dropped 1; count of bases not matched to a gene: 3.

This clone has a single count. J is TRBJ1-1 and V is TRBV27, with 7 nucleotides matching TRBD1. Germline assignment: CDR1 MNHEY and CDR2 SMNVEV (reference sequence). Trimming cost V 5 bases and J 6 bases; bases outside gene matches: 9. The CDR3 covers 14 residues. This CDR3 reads CASSIQTGYAEAFF. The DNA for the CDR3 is TGTGCCAGCAGTATACAGACAGGGTACGCTGAAGCTTTCTTT.